The 20 T cell receptor beta chains given below trace back to one sample, sequenced in a study of blood T cells in healthy people across ages. Together with a sample-barcoded 5' primer, a J-beta primer mix was included in a second PCR lasting about 7 to 11 cycles. One entry per CDR3 protein, called by TCRdb with MiXCR from the 5' RACE reads. In the table there are hundreds of thousands of distinct CDR3 sequences, around 28% of which are singletons. The source material was blood. The receptors stem from an elderly woman in good health.

The chain joins TRBV7-9 to TRBJ2-1; TRBD1 is a possible D gene (5 bases). CDR1 and CDR2 (germline): SEHNR, FQNEAQ (reference sequence). Trimming stripped 4 bases from V and 13 bases from J, with 14 bases between. This CDR3 is built from 12 residues. The CDR3 loop is CASSSTPGQQFF. In DNA form, the CDR3 reads TGTGCCAGCAGCTCGACACCAGGGCAACAGTTCTTC. Looking up the rest from reference TRBV7-9 and TRBJ2-1 gives the full variable domain: DTGVSQNPRHKITKRGQNVTFRCDPISEHNRLYWYRQTLGQGPEFLTYFQNEAQLEKSRLLSDRFSAERPKGSFSTLEIQRTEQGDSAMYLCASSSTPGQQFFGPGTRLTVL.

The sample holds many counts of this clonotype. The rearrangement joins TRBV10-3 to TRBJ2-5; the D gene is possibly TRBD2 (6 bases). CDR1 ENHRY and CDR2 SYGVKD come from the germline V gene. This CDR3 has 14 amino acids. Trimming stripped 4 bases from V and 0 bases from J, with 9 bases between. Here the CDR3 DNA reads TGTGCCATCAGTGCGCGGGGCGACCAAGAGACCCAGTACTTC. Translating gives CAISARGDQETQYF.

The V gene is TRBV5-5, the J gene TRBJ1-3, with a tentative D call TRBD1 (5 bases). Germline-derived CDR1 and CDR2 are SGHKS and YYEKEE (reference sequence). V lost 2 bases, J lost 3 bases, and 15 bases lay in between. The CDR3 runs to 16 residues. The CDR3 is CASSFVGASVGNTIYF. Here the CDR3 DNA reads TGTGCCAGCAGCTTCGTAGGGGCGTCGGTTGGAAACACCATATATTTT.

The rearrangement links TRBV5-1 to TRBJ2-2, with 12 bases that match TRBD2. Germline V gene lookup returns CDR1 SGHRS and CDR2 YFSETQ. The CDR3 is 15 residues long. Germline trimming cut 2 bases from V and 6 bases from J; bases unmatched to any gene: 2. CDR3 residues: CASSFGLAGPGELFF. DNA for the CDR3: TGCGCCAGCAGCTTCGGACTAGCGGGGCCCGGGGAGCTGTTTTTT.

The chain combines TRBV10-1 with TRBJ1-1; 7 bases agree with TRBD1. The CDR3 length is 15 residues. V dropped 6 bases and J dropped 1; count of bases not matched to a gene: 8. Germline values: CDR1 WNHNN, CDR2 SYGVQD (reference sequence). DNA of the CDR3: TGCGCCAGCAGAGACGGACAGGCCGGGAACACTGAAGCTTTCTTT. Protein: CASRDGQAGNTEAFF.

At least ten counts were recorded for this clonotype. J is TRBJ2-6 and V is TRBV7-2, with TRBD1 matching over 9 bases. Germline V lookup: CDR1 SGHTA, CDR2 FQGNSA. The CDR3 is 21 amino acids. Unmatched junction bases numbered 21, after V lost 5 bases and J lost 4 bases. CDR3 loop: CASSSRGTGFYWVGGANVLTF. CDR3 nucleotides: TGTGCCAGCAGCAGCCGAGGGACAGGGTTTTATTGGGTCGGCGGGGCCAACGTCCTGACTTTC.

The CDR3 loop is CAISVASGPDTQYF. The CDR3 coding sequence is TGTGCCATCAGTGTGGCTAGCGGCCCGGATACGCAGTATTTT. The chain carries TRBV10-3 and TRBJ2-3, with 7 bases aligning to TRBD2. V gave up 4 bases and J gave up 6 bases; unmatched junction bases: 7. The germline CDR1 and CDR2 sequences are ENHRY and SYGVKD. This CDR3 has 14 residues.

This CDR3 is CASSEWDRGGTNYGYTF. CDR3 coding DNA: TGTGCCAGCAGTGAATGGGACAGGGGGGGAACTAACTATGGCTACACCTTC. V and J are TRBV25-1 and TRBJ1-2; 11 nucleotides line up with TRBD1. This CDR3 comprises 17 residues. The junction had 4 bases not matched to a gene; V was cut back by 1 base and J by 0 bases. Germline V gene data show CDR1 as MGHDK and CDR2 as SYGVNS.

There are a few counts of this clonotype. The chain uses TRBV6-2 or TRBV6-3 and TRBJ1-1, with D perhaps TRBD1 (5 bases). Germline V lookup: CDR1 MNHEY, CDR2 SVGEGT. The CDR3 length is 13 residues. V dropped 8 bases and J dropped 3 bases, with 13 bases sitting between them. The CDR3 region has the DNA TGTGCCAGCCTGGCGGGGGTTGACACTGAAGCTTTCTTT. This codes for CASLAGVDTEAFF.

A remark on this clonotype: This may be a read error, as it is one base from a much larger clone. Here the CDR3 omits its conserved ending phenylalanine or tryptophan, so a read error is the likely source. The CDR3 DNA follows: TGTGCCAGCAGTAAGCAGGCCTATGGCTACACCTGC. This encodes CASSKQAYGYTC. This chain links TRBV12-3 or TRBV12-4 with TRBJ1-2, with no clear D. Between the trimmed V and J ends, which lost 5 bases and 4 bases, there was a span of 8 bases. This CDR3 contains 12 residues.

The chain uses TRBV12-3 or TRBV12-4 and TRBJ2-1; D gene uncertain. V lost 3 bases and J lost 5, with 11 bases in between. There are 14 residues in the CDR3. The CDR3 region is CASSLVRRNNEQFF. The CDR3 DNA sequence: TGTGCCAGCAGTTTGGTTCGGCGGAACAATGAGCAGTTCTTC.

This clonotype was seen many times. The genes are TRBV5-1 and TRBJ1-6; D not resolved. The germline V and J ends were trimmed by 2 bases and 10 bases, with 10 bases remaining between them. CDR1 and CDR2 from the germline V gene are SGHRS and YFSETQ. This CDR3 is built from 13 residues. CDR3 nucleotide sequence: TGCGCCAGCAGCTTATTGGAAAACTCACCCCTCCACTTT. Its translation is CASSLLENSPLHF. The entire variable domain, with the rest obtained from reference TRBV5-1 and TRBJ1-6, is as follows: KAGVTQTPRYLIKTRGQQVTLSCSPISGHRSVSWYQQTPGQGLQFLFEYFSETQRNKGNFPGRFSGRQFSNSRSEMNVSTLELGDSALYLCASSLLENSPLHFGNGTRLTVT.

This clonotype was counted a single time. A read error may be the cause here, since a much bigger clone is one base away. This rearrangement joins TRBV6-5 to TRBJ2-3; D assignment may be TRBD1 or TRBD2 (5 bases each). This CDR3 has 15 amino acids. Germline V lookup: CDR1 MNHEY, CDR2 SVGAGI. The V gene lost 6 bases and the J gene lost 4 bases, with 17 bases spanning the gap. CDR3 coding DNA: TGTGCCAGCAGGAAGTCGGGACGTAACGCAGATACGCAGTATTTT. It specifies CASRKSGRNADTQYF.

Many counts were recorded for this clonotype. CDR3 residues: CASSLLLPGATGGSYNEQFF. The CDR3 nucleotides read TGTGCCAGCAGCTTACTTTTACCAGGAGCGACAGGAGGCTCCTACAATGAGCAGTTCTTC. The rearrangement uses TRBV7-2 and TRBJ2-1; weak D call: TRBD1 (6 bases). Germline CDR1 and CDR2: SGHTA and FQGNSA. The CDR3 sequence is 20 residues long. Trimming shortened V by 2 bases and J by 0 bases, and 23 bases separated the two germline ends. Filled out from reference TRBV7-2 and TRBJ2-1, the complete variable domain reads GAGVSQSPSNKVTEKGKDVELRCDPISGHTALYWYRQSLGQGLEFLIYFQGNSAPDKSGLPSDRFSAERTGGSVSTLTIQRTQQEDSAVYLCASSLLLPGATGGSYNEQFFGPGTRLTVL.

This clonotype appeared many times. This chain joins TRBV20-1 and TRBJ2-5; 7 bases match TRBD1. V lost 0 bases and J lost 4; bases outside the gene matches: 8. Germline V gives CDR1 DFQATT, CDR2 SNEGSKA (reference sequence). This CDR3 spans 15 amino acids. CDR3 DNA: TGCAGTGCTAGAGATAGGGCAGGGGGACGAGAGACCCAGTACTTC. Translation gives CSARDRAGGRETQYF.

The V gene is TRBV6-1, the J gene TRBJ2-5; 11 bases line up with TRBD1. CDR1 is MNHNS, CDR2 SASEGT, per germline. J lost 4 bases, V lost 4 bases, and 8 bases had no gene match. The CDR3 is 16 amino acids. The DNA for the CDR3 is TGTGCCAGCAGTGCCGGGACAGGGGGTAGGGGAGAGACCCAGTACTTC. Translated, it gives CASSAGTGGRGETQYF.

On this clonotype itself: This clone may be a read error of a much larger clone one base away. The chain's CDR3 is CAVSEDRAEGYTF. Written as DNA, the CDR3 is TGTGCCGTCAGTGAGGACAGGGCCGAGGGCTACACCTTC. This chain connects TRBV10-3 to TRBJ1-2, with 8 nucleotides matching TRBD1. Germline V lookup: CDR1 ENHRY, CDR2 SYGVKD. The CDR3 runs 13 residues.

This clonotype was found a few times. This may be a read error: a much more frequent sequence differs by one nucleotide. The chain is built from TRBV11-1 and TRBJ2-1, with 10 bases lining up with TRBD1. Germline-derived CDR1 and CDR2 are SGHAT and FQDESV (reference sequence). Unmatched junction bases numbered 5, after V lost 0 bases and J lost 9 bases. The CDR3 is made up of 15 amino acids. CDR3: CASSLAGQGSGEQFF. DNA for the CDR3: TGTGCCAGCAGCTTAGCGGGACAGGGGAGCGGTGAGCAGTTCTTC.

This clonotype was recorded at least ten times. The CDR3 sequence: CSAAQISGTNYNEQFF. DNA for the CDR3: TGCAGTGCTGCCCAGATTTCCGGGACGAACTACAATGAGCAGTTCTTC. The chain couples TRBV20-1 to TRBJ2-1; possibly TRBD1 or TRBD2 for D (5 bases each). CDR3 length equals 16 residues. Germline lookup yields CDR1 DFQATT and CDR2 SNEGSKA (reference sequence). V was cut by 5 bases and J by 3 bases, with 20 bases left in between.

The chain links TRBV18 to TRBJ1-4; possibly TRBD1 for D (5 bases). The ends were cut back, 2 bases at V and 8 bases at J, with 12 bases in the middle. CDR1 is KGHSH, CDR2 LQKENI, per germline. This CDR3 region has 14 residues. The CDR3 sequence: CASSPGTQAEKLFF. The CDR3 coding sequence is TGTGCCAGCTCACCAGGGACCCAGGCAGAAAAACTGTTTTTT.